This is a list of T cell receptor beta chains from one sample in a study of blood T cell repertoires in COVID-19. Assay used: immunoSEQ multiplex PCR; TCRdb lists only in-frame clones, some missing. Of under 300,000 clones in the sample, 75% to 85% were seen once. Sequences were obtained from peripheral blood. The receptors originated from a human donor in a cohort sampled during active COVID-19. Each CDR3 is given without its conserved first and last residue. A D gene is named only where the DNA matches it firmly.

d_gene: TRBD2; j_gene: TRBJ2-3; v_gene: TRBV20-1; CDR3aa: SASLGRARTDTQY
d_gene: .; j_gene: TRBJ2-5; v_gene: TRBV5-1; CDR3aa: ASSLNFQETQY
d_gene: .; j_gene: TRBJ2-3; v_gene: TRBV5-1; CDR3aa: ASSPDSSSTDTQY
d_gene: TRBD1; j_gene: TRBJ1-1; v_gene: TRBV4-1; CDR3aa: ASSPGQGGNTEAF
d_gene: TRBD2; j_gene: TRBJ2-1; v_gene: TRBV19; CDR3aa: ASRPGTSVNEQF
d_gene: .; j_gene: TRBJ2-1; v_gene: TRBV2; CDR3aa: ASSEEQALEQF
d_gene: .; j_gene: TRBJ2-7; v_gene: TRBV5-1; CDR3aa: ASSPRGSGQGDYEQY
d_gene: .; j_gene: TRBJ2-2; v_gene: TRBV19; CDR3aa: ASSIWAGLNTGELF
d_gene: TRBD1; j_gene: TRBJ1-2; v_gene: TRBV6-5; CDR3aa: ASTPGQGAGGYT
d_gene: .; j_gene: TRBJ2-3; v_gene: TRBV4-2; CDR3aa: ASSPRNSDNTDTQY
d_gene: TRBD1; j_gene: TRBJ1-4; v_gene: TRBV4-1; CDR3aa: ASSQTTQGGEKLF
d_gene: .; j_gene: TRBJ1-1; v_gene: TRBV2; CDR3aa: ASSVDRGARLEAF
d_gene: .; j_gene: TRBJ2-1; v_gene: TRBV7-3; CDR3aa: ASSLTFRGGRNEQF
d_gene: .; j_gene: TRBJ2-1; v_gene: TRBV10-1; CDR3aa: ASTEDLAANEQF
d_gene: TRBD2; j_gene: TRBJ2-5; v_gene: TRBV7-2; CDR3aa: ASSSSRLAGSETQY
d_gene: TRBD2; j_gene: TRBJ2-5; v_gene: TRBV4-2; CDR3aa: ASSQDGSGRAETQY
d_gene: .; j_gene: TRBJ1-1; v_gene: TRBV25-1; CDR3aa: ASSERVGVRGTEAF
d_gene: .; j_gene: TRBJ1-4; v_gene: TRBV19; CDR3aa: ASSLRTPTTNEKLF
d_gene: .; j_gene: TRBJ2-1; v_gene: TRBV27; CDR3aa: ASSFSSGAGSYNEQF
d_gene: .; j_gene: TRBJ2-3; v_gene: TRBV9; CDR3aa: ASSLPGTDTQY
d_gene: TRBD1; j_gene: TRBJ2-5; v_gene: TRBV7-9; CDR3aa: ASSSRGTGDETQY
d_gene: .; j_gene: TRBJ2-7; v_gene: TRBV6-5; CDR3aa: ASSSRRGRAYEQY